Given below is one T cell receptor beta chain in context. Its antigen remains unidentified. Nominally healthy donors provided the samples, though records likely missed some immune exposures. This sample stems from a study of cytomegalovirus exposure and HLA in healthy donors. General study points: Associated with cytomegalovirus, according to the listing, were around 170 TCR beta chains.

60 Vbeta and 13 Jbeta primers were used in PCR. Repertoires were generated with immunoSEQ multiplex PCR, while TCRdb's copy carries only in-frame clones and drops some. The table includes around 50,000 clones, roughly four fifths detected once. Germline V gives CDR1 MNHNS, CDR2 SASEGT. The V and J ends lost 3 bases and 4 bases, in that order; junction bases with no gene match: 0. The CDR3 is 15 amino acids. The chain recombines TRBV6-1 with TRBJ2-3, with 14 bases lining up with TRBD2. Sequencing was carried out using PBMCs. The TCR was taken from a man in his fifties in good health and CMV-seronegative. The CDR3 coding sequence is TGTGCCAGCAGTGAGACTAGCGGGGGGGCAGATACGCAGTATTTT. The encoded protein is CASSETSGGADTQYF.